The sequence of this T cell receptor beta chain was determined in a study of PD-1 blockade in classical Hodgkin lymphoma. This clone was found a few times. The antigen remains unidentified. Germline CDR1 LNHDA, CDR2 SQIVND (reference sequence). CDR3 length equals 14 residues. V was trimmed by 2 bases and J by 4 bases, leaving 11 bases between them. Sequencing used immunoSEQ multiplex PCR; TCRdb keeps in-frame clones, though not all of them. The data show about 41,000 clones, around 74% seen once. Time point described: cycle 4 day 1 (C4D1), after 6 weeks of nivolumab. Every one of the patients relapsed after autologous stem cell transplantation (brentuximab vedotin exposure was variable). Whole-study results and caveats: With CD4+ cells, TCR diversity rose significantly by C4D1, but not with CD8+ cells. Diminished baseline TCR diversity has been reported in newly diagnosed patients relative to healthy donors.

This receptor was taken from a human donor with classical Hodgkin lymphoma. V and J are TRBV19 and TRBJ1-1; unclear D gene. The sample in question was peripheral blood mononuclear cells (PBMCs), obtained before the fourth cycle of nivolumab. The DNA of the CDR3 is TGTGCCAGTAGTATATCCCCCACGGGCACTGAAGCTTTCTTT. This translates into CASSISPTGTEAFF.